The next 6 T cell receptor beta chains were all read from a single sample in a study of T cells in Graves' hyperthyroidism and ophthalmopathy (dated by TCRdb to about 2019). The library relied on multiplex PCR. Sequenced on an Illumina HiSeq 2000. TCR beta CDR3 regions were amplified from RNA transcripts. A first-round RT-PCR of the TCR CDR3 used the HTBI primer set with the Qiagen OneStep RT-PCR kit. Starting from the raw public reads, TCRdb applied fastp trimming at Q25, assembled clones with MiXCR and retained in-frame beta chains. Entries that share a CDR3 protein sequence are merged under the most common genes and DNA. The sample table records about 380,000 distinct CDR3 sequences; more than 14% of these occur just once. The top ten clones comprise roughly 21% of the sample. Sequenced sample: blood. All receptors come from a woman in her 30s with Graves' ophthalmopathy.

V is TRBV5-6 and J is TRBJ1-2, with D tentatively TRBD1 (6 bases). Between the trimmed V and J ends, which lost 3 bases and 3 bases, there was a span of 12 bases. The length of the CDR3 is 14 residues. Germline V lookup: CDR1 SGHDT, CDR2 YYEEEE. The CDR3 nucleotides are TGTGCCAGCAGCTACGCGCCAGGGGACTATGGCTACACCTTC. This codes for CASSYAPGDYGYTF.

The sample holds many counts of this clonotype. V usage is TRBV7-2 and J usage is TRBJ2-5; possibly TRBD2 for D (5 bases). Germline CDR1 and CDR2: SGHTA and FQGNSA. The CDR3 runs 20 residues. V was trimmed by 1 base and J by 5 bases, leaving 29 bases between them. The CDR3 nucleotides are TGTGCCAGCAGCTTAGTCCCGCGCGGGCCGACTTCCCCTCCCGAGGAGACCCAGTACTTC. It codes for CASSLVPRGPTSPPEETQYF.

This clonotype was seen more than once but under ten times. A single base separates this from a much larger clone, so it may be a read error. The chain uses TRBV3-1 and TRBJ2-7, with TRBD2 matching over 8 bases. This CDR3 has 13 amino acids. The ends lost 2 bases at V and 6 bases at J; junction bases unmatched: 3. Per the germline V gene, CDR1 is LGHDT and CDR2 is YNNKEL (reference sequence). The CDR3 region has the DNA TGTGCCAGCAGCCAATCCCTAGCGGGCGAGCAGTACTTC. It specifies CASSQSLAGEQYF.

This clonotype was observed many times. The chain recombines TRBV5-8 with TRBJ1-4; D is ambiguous. Deletions cut 3 bases from V and 2 bases from J, with 14 bases between. CDR1 and CDR2 from the germline V gene are SGHTS and YDEGEE. The CDR3 loop spans 16 amino acids. The CDR3 region has the DNA TGTGCCAGCAGCTCCTGGGGAGTGCGGACTAATGAAAAACTGTTTTTT. Translation: CASSSWGVRTNEKLFF.

This clonotype was seen at least ten times. The V and J genes are TRBV7-9 and TRBJ1-1, with D uncertain. Trimming cost V 5 bases and J 11 bases, with 12 bases left between them. The CDR3 has 11 amino acids. Germline V gene sequence: CDR1 SEHNR, CDR2 FQNEAQ (reference sequence). Here the CDR3 reads CASSLNVGAFF. CDR3 sequence (DNA): TGTGCCAGCAGCCTTAATGTGGGCGCTTTCTTT.

The chain couples TRBV19 to TRBJ1-1; no definite D call. Trimming removed 5 bases at V and 4 bases at J, with 23 bases between. CDR1 is LNHDA, CDR2 SQIVND, per germline (reference sequence). CDR3 length: 17 residues. CDR3 region: CASSHSRALVESTEAFF. As DNA, the CDR3 is TGTGCCAGTAGTCATTCGAGGGCCCTGGTTGAAAGCACTGAAGCTTTCTTT.